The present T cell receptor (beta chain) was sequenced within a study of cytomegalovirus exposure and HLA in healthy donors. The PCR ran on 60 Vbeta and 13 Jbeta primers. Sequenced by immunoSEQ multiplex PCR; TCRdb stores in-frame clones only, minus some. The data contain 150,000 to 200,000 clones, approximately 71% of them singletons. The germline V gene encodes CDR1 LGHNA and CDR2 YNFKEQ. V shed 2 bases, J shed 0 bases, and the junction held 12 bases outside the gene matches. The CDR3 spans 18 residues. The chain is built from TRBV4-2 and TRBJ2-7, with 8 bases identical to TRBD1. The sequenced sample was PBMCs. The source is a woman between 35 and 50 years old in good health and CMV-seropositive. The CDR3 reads CASSQLEGDRGASYEQYF. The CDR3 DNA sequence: TGTGCCAGCAGCCAATTAGAGGGCGACAGGGGAGCCTCCTACGAGCAGTACTTC.